One sample yielded the 29 T cell receptor beta chains listed below, sequenced in a study of T cell responses to AZD1222 COVID-19 vaccine. Generated by immunoSEQ multiplex PCR, the TCRdb table keeps only in-frame clones and is missing some. The data show some 170,000 clones, over 85% seen once. The sequencing here drew on peripheral blood, taken on day 0 of AZD1222 vaccination. The source is an adult in good health.

The chain recombines TRBV15 with TRBJ1-1, with 7 bases that match TRBD1. Trimming at V came to 5 bases and at J to 9 bases, leaving 3 bases not matched to a gene. CDR1 and CDR2 from the germline V gene are LNHNV and YYDKDF (reference sequence). CDR3 length equals 11 residues. This CDR3 is CATSGRGKAFF. Written as DNA, the CDR3 is TGTGCCACCAGCGGCAGGGGGAAAGCTTTCTTT.

This clone was detected only once. The rearrangement links TRBV9 to TRBJ2-7, with 9 bases aligning to TRBD2. V lost 4 bases to trimming and J lost 6 bases; unmatched junction nucleotides: 14. The germline gives CDR1 SGDLS, CDR2 YYNGEE. The CDR3 sequence is 16 residues long. CDR3 loop: CASSPRGFAGGPEQYF. CDR3 coding DNA: TGTGCCAGCAGCCCCAGGGGATTCGCGGGAGGGCCCGAGCAGTACTTC.

The rearrangement links TRBV2 to TRBJ2-5; the match to TRBD2 covers 8 bases. The CDR3 is made up of 15 amino acids. The trim removed 3 bases at V and 2 bases at J, leaving 5 bases unmatched. CDR1 and CDR2 from the germline V gene are SNHLY and FYNNEI. Here the CDR3 DNA reads TGTGCCAGCAGTGACCGAGGACTAGCTCAAGAGACCCAGTACTTC. Translation gives CASSDRGLAQETQYF.

This clone was seen only once. The gene calls are TRBV19 and TRBJ1-4; weak D call: TRBD1 (6 bases). V dropped 5 bases and J dropped 4 bases, with 11 bases sitting between them. There are 14 residues in the CDR3. The germline V gene encodes CDR1 LNHDA and CDR2 SQIVND (reference sequence). The CDR3 loop is CASSLRQVNEKLFF. The CDR3 DNA sequence: TGTGCCAGTAGTCTCCGACAGGTTAATGAAAAACTGTTTTTT.

In its sample, this clone was seen once. The rearrangement joins TRBV5-1 to TRBJ1-3, with TRBD1 identical over 7 bases. Germline V lookup: CDR1 SGHRS, CDR2 YFSETQ. CDR3 length equals 15 residues. The ends lost 1 base at V and 4 bases at J; junction bases unmatched: 5. The CDR3, as DNA: TGCGCCAGCAGCTTGACAGGGGCGGTAGGAAACACCATATATTTT. Protein product: CASSLTGAVGNTIYF.

The CDR3 region has the DNA TGTGCCAGCTCACCGGGGGCAACTAGTCAGCCCCAGCATTTT. Protein: CASSPGATSQPQHF. J is TRBJ1-5 and V is TRBV18; D is perhaps TRBD1 (6 bases). V lost 3 bases to trimming and J lost 6 bases, with 12 bases between them. This CDR3 spans 14 amino acids. Germline V gene lookup returns CDR1 KGHSH and CDR2 LQKENI.

The rearrangement uses TRBV6-1 and TRBJ1-5; tentative D call: TRBD1 (5 bases). Germline V gene lookup returns CDR1 MNHNS and CDR2 SASEGT. The CDR3 contains 16 residues. V dropped 1 base and J dropped 4 bases, with 14 bases sitting between them. CDR3 DNA sequence: TGTGCCAGCAGTGAAGTGGGGCAGGTGAGGAATCAGCCCCAGCATTTT. Residues: CASSEVGQVRNQPQHF.

This clone turned up a few times. V and J are TRBV6-5 and TRBJ2-1, with 11 bases lining up with TRBD2. CDR3 length: 15 residues. V dropped 6 bases and J dropped 6; count of bases not matched to a gene: 7. CDR1 and CDR2 (germline): MNHEY, SVGAGI. The CDR3 region has the DNA TGTGCCAGCAGGGAGATAGCGGGAGGGCTCAATGAGCAGTTCTTC. Residues: CASREIAGGLNEQFF.

The chain uses TRBV6-4 and TRBJ1-2, with TRBD1 matching over 8 bases. Trimming at V came to 8 bases and at J to 6 bases, leaving 17 bases not matched to a gene. CDR3 length: 16 residues. Germline lookup yields CDR1 MRHNA and CDR2 SNTAGT. This CDR3 is CASPDLDRERSNGYTF. Written as DNA, the CDR3 is TGTGCCAGCCCCGACCTGGACAGGGAACGGTCGAATGGCTACACCTTC.

The rearrangement links TRBV2 to TRBJ1-1; D gene ambiguous. The V gene's germline CDR1 is SNHLY and CDR2 FYNNEI. Trimming removed 3 bases from V and 1 base from J, with 9 bases in between. The CDR3 is 14 residues long. The CDR3 sequence: CASSDAAGNTEAFF. The CDR3 coding sequence is TGTGCCAGCAGTGACGCCGCCGGGAACACTGAAGCTTTCTTT.

The chain joins TRBV6-1 to TRBJ1-5; D is possibly TRBD1 (5 bases). The V end lost 6 bases, the J end lost 7 bases, and 13 bases lay between the germline ends. The germline V gene has CDR1 MNHNS and CDR2 SASEGT. The CDR3 is 13 amino acids. CDR3 residues: CASSQTGGQPQHF. CDR3 DNA: TGTGCCAGCAGCCAAACGGGGGGGCAGCCCCAGCATTTT.

The rearrangement joins TRBV19 to TRBJ2-7; D not resolved. This CDR3 is built from 12 residues. Trimming cost V 6 bases and J 4 bases, with 10 bases left between them. Per germline, CDR1 LNHDA and CDR2 SQIVND (reference sequence). The CDR3 loop is CASRGALYEQYF. The CDR3 DNA follows: TGTGCCAGTAGAGGCGCCTTATACGAGCAGTACTTC.

This chain links TRBV5-1 with TRBJ1-5, with a weak D call TRBD1 (5 bases). V shed 5 bases and J shed 1 base, with 10 bases lying between them. The germline gives CDR1 SGHRS, CDR2 YFSETQ. This CDR3 contains 14 residues. CDR3 nucleotide sequence: TGCGCCAGCAGTGGGGGAGAGAGCAATCAGCCCCAGCATTTT. It is translated as CASSGGESNQPQHF.

The rearrangement links TRBV5-1 to TRBJ1-1; 7 bases line up with TRBD1. The V gene's germline CDR1 is SGHRS and CDR2 YFSETQ. The CDR3 is 15 residues long. J gave up 4 bases and V 4 bases, and 10 bases lay outside the gene matches. The CDR3 bases are TGCGCCAGCAGCCCATCGACAGGGTCGGTCACTGAAGCTTTCTTT. Residues: CASSPSTGSVTEAFF. The whole variable domain, filled in from reference TRBV5-1 and TRBJ1-1, reads KAGVTQTPRYLIKTRGQQVTLSCSPISGHRSVSWYQQTPGQGLQFLFEYFSETQRNKGNFPGRFSGRQFSNSRSEMNVSTLELGDSALYLCASSPSTGSVTEAFFGQGTRLTVV.

With respect to this clone: Different DNA sequences within this sample yield the same CDR3. The chain links TRBV6-1 to TRBJ2-3; D gene uncertain. The CDR3 contains 12 residues. The ends were cut back, 1 base at V and 5 bases at J, with 4 bases in the middle. Germline V gene sequence: CDR1 MNHNS, CDR2 SASEGT. In DNA, the CDR3 is TGTGCCAGCAGTGAAGTTGGAGATACGCAGTATTTT. Protein product: CASSEVGDTQYF.

V usage is TRBV24-1 and J usage is TRBJ2-3; 9 bases align to TRBD2. Trimming cost V 4 bases and J 2 bases; bases outside gene matches: 6. This CDR3 comprises 16 residues. Germline V gene sequence: CDR1 KGHDR, CDR2 SFDVKD. DNA of the CDR3: TGTGCCACCAGTGAGCCGGGACTAGCCAACACAGATACGCAGTATTTT. Amino acid sequence: CATSEPGLANTDTQYF.

The chain has TRBV10-2 and TRBJ2-5; 15 bases match TRBD2. This CDR3 is 17 amino acids long. J gave up 5 bases and V 0 bases, and 4 bases lay outside the gene matches. CDR1 and CDR2 from the germline V gene are WSHSY and SAAADI. The CDR3 sequence: CASSESGLAGGYETQYF. The CDR3 coding sequence is TGCGCCAGCAGTGAGTCGGGACTAGCGGGAGGTTATGAGACCCAGTACTTC.

The rearrangement uses TRBV6-5 and TRBJ1-5; unclear D gene. Germline V gene lookup returns CDR1 MNHEY and CDR2 SVGAGI. The CDR3 is 13 residues long. The V end lost 3 bases, the J end lost 7 bases, and 10 bases lay between the germline ends. CDR3 amino acids: CASSYGSGQPQHF. The CDR3 DNA reads TGTGCCAGCAGTTATGGGTCGGGGCAGCCCCAGCATTTT.

The V and J genes are TRBV30 and TRBJ2-7; no clear D gene. CDR1 and CDR2 from the germline V gene are GTSNPN and SVGIG (reference sequence). Trimming cost V 0 bases and J 3 bases, with 3 bases left between them. The CDR3 length is 11 residues. The CDR3 sequence: CAWSVVYEQYF. Written as DNA, the CDR3 is TGTGCCTGGAGTGTAGTCTACGAGCAGTACTTC.

This chain uses TRBV29-1 with TRBJ2-1; D might be TRBD1 (5 bases). The germline V gene encodes CDR1 SQVTM and CDR2 ANQGSEA. The V end lost 6 bases, the J end lost 10 bases, and 13 bases lay between the germline ends. The CDR3 is made up of 11 amino acids. The CDR3, as DNA: TGCAGCGTCCAGGGCCCCGGGGAGCAGTTCTTC. Translating it yields CSVQGPGEQFF.

The chain recombines TRBV27 with TRBJ1-2; 7 nucleotides line up with TRBD1. Per germline, CDR1 MNHEY and CDR2 SMNVEV (reference sequence). The J segment lost 4 bases and the V segment lost 5 bases, leaving 7 bases of the junction unmatched. This CDR3 is built from 14 residues. CDR3 coding DNA: TGTGCCAGCAGTCTGAGGGGGCGCGGCTATGGCTACACCTTC. Amino acids: CASSLRGRGYGYTF.

Here the CDR3 reads CASIMGEEQYF. CDR3 DNA: TGTGCCAGCATAATGGGTGAGGAGCAGTACTTC. The V and J genes are TRBV27 and TRBJ2-7, with no clear D. With 7 bases removed from V and 7 bases from J, the gap between germline ends came to 11 bases. Germline loops: CDR1 MNHEY, CDR2 SMNVEV (reference sequence). CDR3 length: 11 residues.

The rearrangement links TRBV27 to TRBJ1-5; D remains ambiguous. The CDR3 consists of 14 residues. Germline V gene data show CDR1 as MNHEY and CDR2 as SMNVEV (reference sequence). V dropped 1 base and J dropped 5 bases, with 9 bases sitting between them. As DNA, the CDR3 is TGTGCCAGCAGTTTATTGGGGAGGGATCAGCCCCAGCATTTT. Translation: CASSLLGRDQPQHF.

This chain connects TRBV1 to TRBJ2-6. TRBV1 is marked as a pseudogene. The CDR3 runs 16 residues. Here the CDR3 DNA reads TGCACCAGCGGGCCCCCGGACCCCTCTGGGGCCAACGTCCTGACTTTC. Translation: CTSGPPDPSGANVLTF.

CDR3 region: CASSLASVGTEAFF. The CDR3, as DNA: TGCGCCAGCAGCTTGGCGTCGGTGGGGACTGAAGCTTTCTTT. The chain has TRBV5-1 and TRBJ1-1; D gene uncertain. The germline CDR1 and CDR2 sequences are SGHRS and YFSETQ. Trimming took off 0 bases at V and 5 bases at J, with 11 bases between the two ends. CDR3 length: 14 residues.

This sequence joins TRBV5-5 and TRBJ2-5; 11 bases agree with TRBD2. The germline gives CDR1 SGHKS, CDR2 YYEKEE (reference sequence). Trimming cost V 0 bases and J 1 base; bases outside gene matches: 11. The CDR3 covers 19 residues. CDR3 nucleotide sequence: TGTGCCAGCAGCTTGGTAGTTAGCGGGAGGGCCGTGTTCCAAGAGACCCAGTACTTC. This translates into CASSLVVSGRAVFQETQYF.

The chain has TRBV7-9 and TRBJ1-1; D possibly corresponds to TRBD1 (5 bases). The V end lost 0 bases, the J end lost 8 bases, and 16 bases lay between the germline ends. Germline CDR1 SEHNR, CDR2 FQNEAQ (reference sequence). CDR3 length: 15 residues. The CDR3: CASSLAGTATFEAFF. The DNA of the CDR3 is TGTGCCAGCAGCTTAGCCGGGACGGCGACCTTCGAAGCTTTCTTT.

J is TRBJ1-2 and V is TRBV4-2; no clear D. The V end was cut by 0 bases, the J end by 1 base, with 6 bases between. Germline V lookup: CDR1 LGHNA, CDR2 YNFKEQ. The CDR3 contains 14 residues. The CDR3 protein is CASSQDLGNYGYTF. CDR3 bases: TGTGCCAGCAGCCAAGATTTGGGTAACTATGGCTACACCTTC.

This sequence joins TRBV2 and TRBJ1-2, with 9 bases fitting TRBD1. Germline values: CDR1 SNHLY, CDR2 FYNNEI. V gave up 3 bases and J gave up 5 bases; unmatched junction bases: 16. There are 18 residues in the CDR3. CDR3 in DNA: TGTGCCAGCAGTGAGACTGCGACAGGGGGGCCTCGCAGATATGGCTACACCTTC. Protein sequence: CASSETATGGPRRYGYTF.